Presented here are 24 T cell receptor beta chains from one specimen sequenced in a study of T cell repertoires in cytomegalovirus infection. These receptors have no known antigen. TCRdb fed the reads into MiXCR, producing one record per CDR3 protein. This sample has approximately 500,000 distinct CDR3 sequences, with 30% to 40% found just once. The sequences come from cultured PBMCs, collected from culture after CMV antigen stimulation. The receptors come from a human donor in good health (CMV status not recorded). Some clones in this sample may be carry-over from other donors' samples.

This clonotype was counted many times. The chain employs TRBV7-2 and TRBJ2-7; D is undetermined. Germline V gene sequence: CDR1 SGHTA, CDR2 FQGNSA. The CDR3 has 14 amino acids. V was clipped by 2 bases and J by 2 bases, with 10 bases between them. The CDR3 here is CASSLHPATYEQYV. The CDR3 DNA sequence: TGTGCCAGCAGCTTACATCCGGCTACCTACGAGCAGTACGTC.

This CDR3 reads CASSPREGENYGYTF. CDR3 DNA: TGTGCCAGCTCACCAAGGGAGGGGGAAAACTATGGCTACACCTTC. The chain has TRBV18 and TRBJ1-2, with D tentatively TRBD1 (6 bases). The CDR3 has 15 residues. V was trimmed by 2 bases and J by 2 bases, leaving 12 bases between them. The germline V gene encodes CDR1 KGHSH and CDR2 LQKENI.

The chain has TRBV19 and TRBJ2-3; tentative D call: TRBD1 (6 bases). Trimming shortened V by 7 bases and J by 4 bases, and 15 bases separated the two germline ends. The V gene's germline CDR1 is LNHDA and CDR2 SQIVND (reference sequence). CDR3 length: 14 amino acids. The CDR3 region is CASNNRVGSDTQYF. As DNA, the CDR3 is TGTGCCAGTAATAACAGGGTCGGGTCAGATACGCAGTATTTT.

V and J are TRBV6-5 and TRBJ1-2; D not certain. Germline lookup yields CDR1 MNHEY and CDR2 SVGAGI. The V and J ends lost 0 bases and 7 bases respectively, with 15 bases between them. This CDR3 contains 15 residues. The CDR3 region is CASSYSRGFNGGYTF. The CDR3 nucleotides read TGTGCCAGCAGTTACTCTCGGGGTTTTAACGGTGGCTACACCTTC.

V and J are TRBV6-6 and TRBJ2-1; TRBD2 matches 11 bases. CDR3 length equals 15 residues. V trimming: 7 bases; J trimming: 8 bases; junction bases outside the gene matches: 10. Germline loops: CDR1 MNHNY, CDR2 SVGAGI (reference sequence). CDR3 region: CASTPGTSGLDEQFF. CDR3 nucleotides: TGTGCCAGCACCCCAGGGACTAGCGGTCTTGATGAGCAGTTCTTC.

The chain has TRBV4-1 and TRBJ2-5; D is unclear. CDR3 length equals 15 residues. Between the trimmed V and J ends, which lost 3 bases and 5 bases, there was a span of 16 bases. Germline V gene data show CDR1 as MGHRA and CDR2 as YSYEKL. The DNA of the CDR3 is TGCGCCAGCAGCCAGGTTGGCTGGATGAGGGAGACCCAGTACTTC. Its protein product is CASSQVGWMRETQYF.

The genes are TRBV6-2 or TRBV6-3 and TRBJ2-7, with TRBD2 matching 13 bases. The ends lost 4 bases at V and 2 bases at J; junction bases unmatched: 5. CDR1 is MNHEY, CDR2 SVGEGT, per germline. The CDR3 extends over 16 amino acids. CDR3 sequence: CASSSAGTSGTYEQYV. The CDR3 DNA sequence: TGTGCCAGCAGTTCGGCCGGGACTAGCGGGACCTACGAGCAGTACGTC.

The V call is TRBV7-2, the J call TRBJ1-2; 9 nucleotides line up with TRBD1. CDR1 is SGHTA and CDR2 is FQGNSA in the germline V gene. This CDR3 region has 15 residues. Trimming took 5 bases from V and 8 from J; bases not matched to a gene: 12. CDR3 DNA sequence: TGTGCCAGCAGCGCACCGGGACAGGGCTTCAGCGGCTACACCTTC. Amino acids: CASSAPGQGFSGYTF.

This clonotype appeared a few times. V gene TRBV7-2 combines with J gene TRBJ1-1; D ambiguous. The V gene lost 2 bases and the J gene lost 0 bases, with 10 bases spanning the gap. Looked up from germline, CDR1 is SGHTA and CDR2 is FQGNSA. The CDR3 extends over 15 amino acids. CDR3 coding DNA: TGTGCCAGCAGCTTAAGTGTGGGTTTGAACACTGAAGCTTTCTTT. It yields the protein CASSLSVGLNTEAFF.

A few counts support this clonotype. This chain links TRBV6-1 with TRBJ1-1; D is possibly TRBD1 (6 bases). V was trimmed by 5 bases and J by 4 bases, leaving 17 bases between them. There are 15 residues in the CDR3. Germline lookup yields CDR1 MNHNS and CDR2 SASEGT. The CDR3 here is CASSPGAAGSTEAFF. The CDR3 DNA reads as TGTGCCAGCAGTCCAGGGGCGGCGGGTAGCACTGAAGCTTTCTTT.

V usage is TRBV7-8 and J usage is TRBJ2-7, with TRBD2 matching over 7 bases. V was pared by 5 bases and J by 2 bases, with 3 bases of the junction left unmatched. CDR3 size: 13 residues. Per the germline V gene, CDR1 is SGHVS and CDR2 is FQNEAQ. The CDR3 region is CASSIGLAYEQYV. Written as DNA, the CDR3 is TGTGCCAGCAGCATCGGACTAGCCTACGAGCAGTACGTC.

This chain uses TRBV7-2 with TRBJ2-3, with 14 bases that match TRBD2. Germline V gene sequence: CDR1 SGHTA, CDR2 FQGNSA. The CDR3 is made up of 18 amino acids. V lost 8 bases, J lost 3 bases, and 13 bases stayed unmatched. In nucleotides, the CDR3 is TGTGCCAGCTTAGAGGGCCCAGGGACTAGCGGGAGAACAGATACGCAGTATTTT. As protein: CASLEGPGTSGRTDTQYF.

This chain connects TRBV28 to TRBJ1-5; D call uncertain. The CDR3 spans 15 residues. From germline, CDR1 is MDHEN and CDR2 SYDVKM. The V end lost 5 bases, the J end lost 3 bases, and 14 bases lay between the germline ends. The chain's CDR3 is CASSPHRGDNQPQHF. CDR3 bases: TGTGCCAGCAGTCCGCATCGAGGTGACAATCAGCCCCAGCATTTT.

This clonotype was seen a handful of times. This chain joins TRBV12-3 or TRBV12-4 and TRBJ1-6; D possibly corresponds to TRBD1 (5 bases). The CDR3 totals 15 residues. Trimming removed 6 bases from V and 7 bases from J, with 16 bases in between. The CDR3 loop reads CASSLFRAGNSPLHF. CDR3 in DNA: TGTGCCAGCAGCCTTTTTAGGGCAGGGAATTCACCCCTCCACTTT.

The V and J genes are TRBV12-3 or TRBV12-4 and TRBJ1-1; TRBD1 is a possible D gene (5 bases). This CDR3 is 14 amino acids long. V gave up 5 bases and J gave up 2 bases, with 12 bases separating them. The CDR3 DNA reads TGTGCCAGCAGTCCTAAGACAGTCAACACTGAAGCTTTCTTT. It specifies CASSPKTVNTEAFF.

The chain combines TRBV15 with TRBJ1-1, with TRBD1 matching 12 bases. The CDR3 extends over 15 amino acids. Germline V gene data show CDR1 as LNHNV and CDR2 as YYDKDF (reference sequence). Trimming removed 4 bases from V and 8 bases from J; junction bases left unmatched: 8. CDR3 nucleotides: TGTGCCACCAGCATTTTCGGGACAGGGGGCTCCGAAGCTTTCTTT. This sequence encodes CATSIFGTGGSEAFF.

The chain combines TRBV6-5 with TRBJ2-3; D ambiguous. Germline V lookup: CDR1 MNHEY, CDR2 SVGAGI. V dropped 5 bases and J dropped 6 bases, with 9 bases sitting between them. The CDR3 is made up of 12 amino acids. CDR3 bases: TGTGCCAGCAGTCCCGACTCTGATACGCAGTATTTT. This sequence encodes CASSPDSDTQYF.

This clonotype was seen a single time. V and J are TRBV28 and TRBJ2-7; a possible D gene is TRBD2 (5 bases). Germline V gene data show CDR1 as MDHEN and CDR2 as SYDVKM. V was trimmed by 3 bases and J by 7 bases, leaving 13 bases between them. The CDR3 spans 13 residues. The CDR3 loop is CASSFSRVGEQYV. The CDR3 DNA is TGTGCCAGCAGTTTTTCGAGGGTAGGTGAGCAGTACGTC.

This clonotype was observed a handful of times. This chain joins TRBV9 and TRBJ2-3; maybe TRBD2 (6 bases). The CDR3 is 13 residues long. Germline CDR1 is SGDLS and CDR2 is YYNGEE. Trimming cost V 5 bases and J 6 bases, with 13 bases left between them. CDR3 sequence: CASSDDGGDTQYF. CDR3 bases: TGTGCCAGCAGTGACGACGGAGGGGATACGCAGTATTTT.

This chain links TRBV28 with TRBJ1-5, with unresolved D. This CDR3 has 12 amino acids. Trimming cost V 11 bases and J 3 bases, with 11 bases left between them. The germline V gene encodes CDR1 MDHEN and CDR2 SYDVKM. DNA for the CDR3: TGTGCCGCCCAACGACCCAATCAGCCCCAGCATTTT. This codes for CAAQRPNQPQHF.

This clonotype has only a few counts. The chain is built from TRBV4-3 and TRBJ2-5, with D unresolved. This CDR3 has 13 amino acids. Germline V lookup: CDR1 LGHNA, CDR2 YSLEER. With 1 base removed from V and 5 bases from J, the gap between germline ends came to 8 bases. The CDR3 spells CASSQGGWETQYF. The CDR3 region has the DNA TGCGCCAGCAGCCAAGGAGGTTGGGAGACCCAGTACTTC.

This clonotype was observed a handful of times. CDR3 nucleotides: TGTGCCAGCAGCTCCTCAGGCACGGCTGGCTACACCTTC. This encodes CASSSSGTAGYTF. This rearrangement joins TRBV7-2 to TRBJ1-2; no clear D gene. Germline CDR1 is SGHTA and CDR2 is FQGNSA. V shed 4 bases and J shed 7 bases, with 13 bases lying between them. The CDR3 sequence is 13 residues long.

This rearrangement joins TRBV12-3 or TRBV12-4 to TRBJ2-1, with a possible D match to TRBD2 (7 bases). CDR3 length: 15 amino acids. V lost 4 bases and J 8 bases, leaving 18 bases between the germline ends. In DNA, the CDR3 is TGTGCCAGCAGTTGGAGGGGGGAGGGGAGGTATGAGCAGTTCTTC. Translated: CASSWRGEGRYEQFF.

Only a few counts were recorded for this clonotype. The chain employs TRBV20-1 and TRBJ2-3, with 12 bases identical to TRBD2. Trimming at V came to 5 bases and at J to 3 bases, leaving 6 bases not matched to a gene. The CDR3 is made up of 15 amino acids. Germline loops: CDR1 DFQATT, CDR2 SNEGSKA (reference sequence). This CDR3 reads CSADATSGSTDTQYF. In DNA form, the CDR3 reads TGCAGTGCTGACGCGACTAGCGGGAGTACAGATACGCAGTATTTT.